Included here is one TCR beta chain sequence, with context. Participant ages covered about 18 to 89 years across 24 US areas. Which cohort a participant joined came from the clinical history participants gave. The data originate from a study of blood T cell repertoires in COVID-19. Study background: PBMCs, B-cell-depleted T cells, or T cells provided the cDNA or gDNA that made up the material.

Per the original data handling: Scientists estimated how many nucleated cells there were by amplifying reference gene primers. TCRdb's copy holds only in-frame clones and misses some; the assay was immunoSEQ multiplex PCR. The V and J calls and clone size are taken from that table; D and trimming were inferred from the DNA. The sample includes approximately 260,000 clones, more than 75% of them seen just once. Germline V gene lookup returns CDR1 LNHDA and CDR2 SQIVND (reference sequence). The germline V and J ends were trimmed by 5 bases and 3 bases, with 11 bases remaining between them. The CDR3 runs 14 residues.

V usage is TRBV19 and J usage is TRBJ1-3; no definite D call. The sequenced sample consisted of PBMCs or T cells enriched from blood (not recorded which). The clonotype originates from a woman aged 40 to 49 with acute COVID-19. The CDR3 DNA sequence: TGTGCCAGTAGTGGAAGACACCTTGGAAACACCATATATTTT. This encodes CASSGRHLGNTIYF.